These 22 T cell receptor beta chains were sequenced from one sample in a study of T-cell reconstitution after alpha-beta-depleted transplantation in children. During its preparation, the TCRbeta library received unique molecular identifiers. TCRdb passed the PCR reads through MiXCR, listing each CDR3 protein once. Altogether about 980,000 distinct CDR3 sequences are present, roughly 29% being singletons, with the ten largest covering under 30%. Sequenced material: PBMCs, mostly from graft donor cells, taken 360 days after TCRalphabeta/CD19-depleted stem cell transplant. The origin of the receptors is a boy younger than two who had a stem cell transplant for SCID, so the T cells may come from the graft donor.

V is TRBV6-1 and J is TRBJ2-7; maybe TRBD1 (6 bases). This CDR3 contains 13 residues. The germline V and J ends were trimmed by 6 bases and 3 bases, with 12 bases remaining between them. Germline V gene lookup returns CDR1 MNHNS and CDR2 SASEGT. Here the CDR3 reads CASRRTAVYEQYF. The CDR3 DNA sequence: TGTGCCAGCAGAAGGACAGCCGTCTACGAGCAGTACTTC.

The chain uses TRBV6-2 or TRBV6-3 and TRBJ2-7; 7 nucleotides match TRBD2. This CDR3 region has 14 residues. Trimming removed 1 base from V and 5 bases from J; junction bases left unmatched: 5. Germline CDR1 reads MNHEY; CDR2 reads SVGEGT. This chain's CDR3 is CASSYWRGFNEQYF. The CDR3 DNA follows: TGTGCCAGCAGTTACTGGCGGGGGTTCAACGAGCAGTACTTC.

V gene TRBV5-1 combines with J gene TRBJ1-2; D not certain. V was cut by 0 bases and J by 3 bases, with 9 bases left in between. CDR3 size: 14 residues. Germline loops: CDR1 SGHRS, CDR2 YFSETQ. The CDR3 region is CASSLGSSDYGYTF. In nucleotides, the CDR3 is TGCGCCAGCAGCTTGGGTTCATCGGACTATGGCTACACCTTC.

The V call is TRBV4-1, the J call TRBJ2-5; 12 bases match TRBD2. The ends lost 3 bases at V and 1 base at J; junction bases unmatched: 9. This CDR3 comprises 18 residues. Germline V lookup: CDR1 MGHRA, CDR2 YSYEKL. The CDR3 loop is CASSHAVGLAGPQETQYF. The CDR3 bases are TGCGCCAGCAGCCATGCTGTCGGACTAGCGGGGCCCCAAGAGACCCAGTACTTC.

The chain uses TRBV7-8 and TRBJ2-7, with TRBD2 as a possible D gene (6 bases). This CDR3 is 14 amino acids long. Trimming took 4 bases from V and 3 from J, leaving 13 bases between them. The germline gives CDR1 SGHVS, CDR2 FQNEAQ. CDR3 sequence: CASSSGGPHYEQYF. CDR3 nucleotide sequence: TGTGCCAGCAGCTCCGGGGGTCCCCACTACGAGCAGTACTTC.

This clonotype was observed a handful of times. The rearrangement joins TRBV11-2 to TRBJ2-7; D is perhaps TRBD1 or TRBD2 (6 bases each). The V gene lost 5 bases and the J gene lost 3 bases, with 20 bases spanning the gap. The CDR3 is made up of 16 amino acids. Germline loops: CDR1 SGHAT, CDR2 FQNNGV. DNA for the CDR3: TGTGCCAGCAGCCCCCGGGGGCACACCGCGGGCTACGAGCAGTACTTC. This encodes CASSPRGHTAGYEQYF.

The chain recombines TRBV5-5 with TRBJ2-3; 7 bases line up with TRBD1. This CDR3 has 15 residues. The germline V gene has CDR1 SGHKS and CDR2 YYEKEE (reference sequence). V gave up 2 bases and J gave up 4 bases; unmatched junction bases: 7. The CDR3 is CASSFGQVQADTQYF. Here the CDR3 DNA reads TGTGCCAGCAGCTTTGGACAGGTACAGGCAGATACGCAGTATTTT.

The chain combines TRBV20-1 with TRBJ2-7, with D uncertain. The CDR3 contains 13 residues. Germline V gene sequence: CDR1 DFQATT, CDR2 SNEGSKA (reference sequence). V was cut by 4 bases and J by 7 bases, with 17 bases left in between. DNA of the CDR3: TGCAGTGCTACGCCCGGCAGACGTGGAGAGCAGTACTTC. Its translation: CSATPGRRGEQYF.

This chain links TRBV4-2 with TRBJ1-4; D might be TRBD1 (5 bases). CDR1 is LGHNA, CDR2 YNFKEQ, per germline. V dropped 0 bases and J dropped 6 bases, with 14 bases sitting between them. The CDR3 is 16 amino acids. The CDR3 DNA follows: TGTGCCAGCAGCCAAGATTTAACGGGGGAGTATGAAAAACTGTTTTTT. Translated, it gives CASSQDLTGEYEKLFF.

The chain couples TRBV11-1 to TRBJ1-5; 8 bases line up with TRBD1. V was pared by 4 bases and J by 7 bases, with 9 bases of the junction left unmatched. This CDR3 is 15 amino acids long. Germline CDR1 is SGHAT and CDR2 is FQDESV (reference sequence). The CDR3 nucleotides read TGTGCCAGCAGCTCCGGGACAGGTACCAGCCAGCCCCAGCATTTT. Translating gives CASSSGTGTSQPQHF.

This clonotype was recorded a few times. The chain joins TRBV28 to TRBJ2-2; 7 positions match TRBD2. V was clipped by 6 bases and J by 5 bases; unmatched bases: 9. CDR3 length: 15 amino acids. Germline loops: CDR1 MDHEN, CDR2 SYDVKM. CDR3 sequence reads: CASSPPGGRTGELFF. CDR3 bases: TGTGCCAGCAGCCCTCCCGGGGGGAGGACCGGGGAGCTGTTTTTT. The full variable domain, rest sourced from reference TRBV28 and TRBJ2-2, is DVKVTQSSRYLVKRTGEKVFLECVQDMDHENMFWYRQDPGLGLRLIYFSYDVKMKEKGDIPEGYSVSREKKERFSLILESASTNQTSMYLCASSPPGGRTGELFFGEGSRLTVL.

This clonotype was seen more than once but under ten times. The rearrangement links TRBV20-1 to TRBJ2-1; 10 bases match TRBD2. After removal of 4 bases from V and 4 bases from J, the junction contained 10 bases not matched to a gene. The CDR3 is 16 amino acids. CDR1 is DFQATT and CDR2 is SNEGSKA in the germline V gene (reference sequence). CDR3 nucleotides: TGCAGTGCTAAAAAGCCTAGCGGGGGAGGTTACAATGAGCAGTTCTTC. Residues: CSAKKPSGGGYNEQFF.

The V gene is TRBV24-1, the J gene TRBJ2-7; D is uncertain. This CDR3 has 13 amino acids. Per germline, CDR1 KGHDR and CDR2 SFDVKD. The V and J ends lost 1 base and 5 bases respectively, with 8 bases between them. CDR3 sequence: CATSDLTRNEQYF. Here the CDR3 DNA reads TGTGCCACCAGTGATTTAACAAGGAACGAGCAGTACTTC.

V is TRBV10-3 and J is TRBJ2-1; possibly TRBD1 or TRBD2 for D (6 bases each). Trimming took 1 base from V and 0 from J, leaving 10 bases between them. Germline loops: CDR1 ENHRY, CDR2 SYGVKD. The CDR3 runs to 16 residues. The CDR3 bases are TGTGCCATCAGTGAGTTTAGGGGGGTCTCCTACAATGAGCAGTTCTTC. It is translated as CAISEFRGVSYNEQFF.

Only a few counts were recorded for this clonotype. V gene TRBV4-2 combines with J gene TRBJ1-5, with a weak D call TRBD1 (5 bases). Deletions cut 0 bases from V and 7 bases from J, with 13 bases between. The germline gives CDR1 LGHNA, CDR2 YNFKEQ. This CDR3 region has 15 residues. In nucleotides, the CDR3 is TGTGCCAGCAGCCAAGACCCACAGGTCAGGCAGCCCCAGCATTTT. Protein: CASSQDPQVRQPQHF.

The J gene is TRBJ1-1, the V gene TRBV20-1; D possibly corresponds to TRBD1 (5 bases). This CDR3 is 14 amino acids long. The V gene's germline CDR1 is DFQATT and CDR2 SNEGSKA (reference sequence). V lost 2 bases to trimming and J lost 1 base, with 11 bases between them. The DNA for the CDR3 is TGCAGTGCTAGACAACAGGCCCCGAACACTGAAGCTTTCTTT. This encodes CSARQQAPNTEAFF.

The chain has TRBV5-6 and TRBJ1-5; D gene uncertain. The CDR3 totals 13 residues. V lost 0 bases to trimming and J lost 5 bases, with 6 bases between them. Germline lookup yields CDR1 SGHDT and CDR2 YYEEEE. CDR3 sequence reads: CASSLGCDQPQHF. Here the CDR3 DNA reads TGTGCCAGCAGCTTGGGGTGCGATCAGCCCCAGCATTTT.

The V call is TRBV7-2, the J call TRBJ2-4; no clear D gene. Germline V gene data show CDR1 as SGHTA and CDR2 as FQGNSA. V lost 5 bases to trimming and J lost 4 bases, with 6 bases between them. There are 12 residues in the CDR3. The CDR3 loop reads CASSPVKNIQYF. The CDR3 bases are TGTGCCAGCAGCCCCGTGAAAAACATTCAGTACTTC. The full variable domain, completed using reference TRBV7-2 and TRBJ2-4, is GAGVSQSPSNKVTEKGKDVELRCDPISGHTALYWYRQSLGQGLEFLIYFQGNSAPDKSGLPSDRFSAERTGGSVSTLTIQRTQQEDSAVYLCASSPVKNIQYFGAGTRLSVL.

CDR3 nucleotides: TGCAGCGTATTTGGGATACTGCCGAACACTGAAGCTTTCTTT. Translating it yields CSVFGILPNTEAFF. The chain joins TRBV29-1 to TRBJ1-1; D not certain. Trimming removed 6 bases at V and 1 base at J, with 15 bases between. CDR1 and CDR2 (germline): SQVTM, ANQGSEA. This CDR3 contains 14 residues. The whole variable domain, filled in from reference TRBV29-1 and TRBJ1-1, reads SAVISQKPSRDICQRGTSLTIQCQVDSQVTMMFWYRQQPGQSLTLIATANQGSEATYESGFVIDKFPISRPNLTFSTLTVSNMSPEDSSIYLCSVFGILPNTEAFFGQGTRLTVV.

The rearrangement uses TRBV11-2 and TRBJ2-3; D ambiguous. V was trimmed by 5 bases and J by 2 bases, leaving 14 bases between them. The CDR3 runs 15 residues. Germline-derived CDR1 and CDR2 are SGHAT and FQNNGV. For the CDR3, the DNA is TGTGCCAGCAGCAGGACCTGGTATCCCACAGATACGCAGTATTTT. Encoded protein: CASSRTWYPTDTQYF.

In its sample, this clonotype was seen a few times. Here the CDR3 reads CSVAHSGANVLTF. The CDR3 DNA sequence: TGCAGCGTTGCCCACTCTGGGGCCAACGTCCTGACTTTC. V is TRBV29-1 and J is TRBJ2-6; D remains ambiguous. This CDR3 region has 13 residues. Germline V gene lookup returns CDR1 SQVTM and CDR2 ANQGSEA. Trimming removed 4 bases at V and 0 bases at J, with 4 bases between.

This clonotype has only a few counts. The J gene is TRBJ2-3, the V gene TRBV20-1; 13 bases are shared with TRBD2. Germline CDR1 is DFQATT and CDR2 is SNEGSKA (reference sequence). The CDR3 runs to 15 residues. V trimming: 3 bases; J trimming: 3 bases; junction bases outside the gene matches: 3. The CDR3 spells CSARGTSGVTDTQYF. CDR3 coding DNA: TGCAGTGCTAGGGGGACTAGCGGGGTTACAGATACGCAGTATTTT.